This paragraph covers one T cell receptor beta chain sequence. The clone's antigen remains unknown. Base-call qualities are not available, and no considerably larger clone is one nucleotide away. This sample was taken from a study of cytomegalovirus exposure and HLA in healthy donors (TCRdb year 2017). For the study in its entirety: An earlier analysis of more than 550 of the donors reported about 280 Gb of sequence data and 117 million unique TCR beta sequences obtained from around 190 million T cells. Approximately 300 gigabases of sequencing data and roughly 81 million unique TCR sequences made up an early release that covered roughly 670 HLA-typed donors. The genetic ancestry cluster associated with self-reported Caucasian donors included 70% to 85% of the 398 genotyped donors. The study aimed to test whether signatures of past pathogen exposure could be identified by cataloging public T cell receptors. The study used immunosequencing to profile the T cell repertoires of some 600 subjects and linked those repertoires to cytomegalovirus serostatus. In addition to the first cohort of 666 subjects, a separate validation cohort of approximately 130 different subjects was used. To predict cytomegalovirus infection status, the study combined high-throughput TCR immunosequencing, statistical association of individual TCRs with disease status, and machine learning. A later analysis re-examined previously published TCR beta repertoires from 500 to 700 donors and added high-resolution HLA genotyping to investigate patterns of TCR occurrence. Rather than using new phenotypic data, the later analysis identified candidate immune exposures from TCR beta sequences and from how often those sequences occurred across donors. To decide whether each TCR beta V gene segment behaved as functional or pseudogenic, an earlier analysis of some 540 of the donors relied on high-throughput TCR beta sequencing. Donor age, sex, ethnicity and CMV serostatus were collected together with the repertoire data. A later genetic analysis took genome-wide SNP genotypes for about three fifths of the roughly 700 donors and used that subset as a discovery cohort. All discovery cohort repertoires had been generated using a single sequencing platform. Class I and class II HLA loci were covered by the typing at four-digit resolution. Typing coverage differed by locus: A, B, C, DRB1 and DQB1 were typed in roughly 629-640 donors, DQA1 in about 550, DPA1 in 600 to 610, and DPB1 in just under 490. Because of strong linkage in the cohort, four or five DR-DQ haplotypes were treated as single units for association and clustering. On average, around 230,000 unique TCR beta nucleotide sequences were sequenced per donor among 300 to 500 genotyped donors of the cohort, with roughly 18% of those sequences being non-productive.

Library generation was performed with the immunoSEQ multiplex PCR assay. For the multiplex PCR, a mixture combining 60 forward primers for TCR Vbeta segments and 13 reverse primers for TCR Jbeta segments was used. The CDR3 region of rearranged TCR beta genes was amplified from genomic DNA by a multiplex PCR assay. The Illumina HiSeq System was used to sequence the amplified TCR beta libraries as 87-base-pair reads. In the source study's methods: A later analysis counted 75 million to 100 million unique TCR beta chains across the 640 or so repertoires, and 10 million to 12 million of these chains were shared by at least two donors. To remove PCR and sequencing errors, raw reads were error-corrected and collapsed into unique sequences using a nearest-neighbor algorithm that merged closely related sequences. Alignment of CDR3 sequences to IMGT reference sequences was used to assign V, D and J gene segments. For a sequence to be retained, at least a six-nucleotide match to both a V gene segment and a J gene segment was required. Rearrangements were classified as productive when the CDR3 lacked stop codons and remained in frame with V and J, and all other rearrangements were classified as non-productive. Following IMGT convention, CDR3 was defined as the stretch from the second conserved V-encoded cysteine to the conserved J-encoded phenylalanine. The earlier analysis of more than 450 of the donors excluded sequences that lacked an unambiguous match to a single V gene segment. In an earlier analysis of approximately 590 of the donors, V segments were called functional above 56.7% productive rearrangements and were called segregating when the between-donor standard deviation exceeded 5%. To diagnose cytomegalovirus status from the catalog of TCR beta chain sequences, a statistical classification framework was built. A later analysis assigned V and J genes by comparing TCR nucleotide sequences with IMGT/GENE-DB human TR gene sequences. In a later analysis, CDR3 sequences and most-parsimonious VDJ recombination scenarios were assigned using the TCRdist pipeline. In a later analysis, each TCR beta chain was defined by its CDR3 amino acid sequence together with its V-gene family, and reads lacking a unique V-gene family were excluded. As a way to deal with suspected cross-contamination and a sequencing artifact, a later analysis dropped roughly 600 nucleotide sequences that were highly shared and had low generation probability. In a later analysis, a clonal expansion index for each public chain was calculated from normalized within-repertoire ranks of inferred template counts. A later analysis computed generation probabilities with a VDJ recombination model fitted to out-of-frame rearrangements, and checked the results against IGoR. Hypergeometric tests were used in a later analysis to score TCR-TCR, TCR-HLA and TCR-CMV co-occurrence, with a repertoire-size bias correction applied to the TCR pairs. To estimate false discovery rates, a later analysis permuted the HLA or CMV assignments 20 times. A later analysis grouped co-occurring TCRs with DBSCAN, adding TCRdist sequence similarity when clustering within HLA-allele-positive subsets. Repertoires with fewer than 30,000 or more than 120,000 public chains, plus five repertoires with anomalous nucleotide sharing, were excluded from co-occurrence clustering. Here the immuneACCESS table is served through TCRdb, limited to in-frame sequences with V and J called. Missing clones are a known gap in these copies; in checked studies unresolved V genes cover under half, and the rest lacks a known reason. V and J calls and clone size are those listed in that table; D and trimming were worked out from the DNA. In all, the sample holds some 99,000 clones, and less than 80% of those were seen once. The ten most abundant clones make up about 8% of the sample.

In total, approximately 690 healthy bone marrow donors made up the cohort. Cohort members were all nominally healthy when sampled, although unrecorded immune exposures were likely present. The donor was CMV seropositive and was included in the group of almost 300 seropositive cohort members. Each donor provided a peripheral blood sample, and peripheral blood mononuclear cells were used for TCR beta sequencing. The Qiagen DNeasy Blood Extraction Kit was used to extract genomic DNA from the blood cell samples. Beyond this particular receptor, the publication reports: The cohort was sequenced for TCR beta chains only, and without alpha or paired-chain data the features that could be detected were limited. Correlated functional status among segregating V segments might reflect linkage disequilibrium, but an unknown experimental factor could not be ruled out. Because counts were too low, fewer than 20 rarely observed V segments, including chromosome 9 orphons, were excluded from the earlier analysis of a few hundred of the donors. HLA typing was unavailable for some donors at each locus, so association tests used only the typed subset. At a false discovery rate of 0.05, a later analysis linked under 20,000 TCR beta sequences to specific HLA alleles. When HLA alleles, especially DR and DQ, strongly co-occurred, TCR associations were difficult to assign to individual alleles. In vitro tests confirmed that a few of the cytomegalovirus-associated TCR beta chains recognize cytomegalovirus antigens. Several of the top co-occurrence clusters appeared to be linked to parvovirus B19, influenza, CMV and Epstein-Barr virus, according to a later analysis. Some IMGT-functional V segments, including TRBV6-2 and TRBV6-3, could not be distinguished by the 87-base-pair reads and were therefore excluded. The study gave a list of about 160 TCR beta chains associated with cytomegalovirus. In an earlier analysis of roughly 560 of the donors, most TCR beta V segments were observed in productive rearrangements about 87% or about 30% of the time, broadly matching IMGT annotations. The sequencing pipeline was judged likely to have produced a cluster of highly shared sequence variants as a technical artifact. In a later genetic analysis, fewer N-insertions in productive TCRs were reported among donors in an Asian-associated ancestry cluster than the roughly 640-donor mean. According to a later analysis, most CMV-associated TCR beta chains appeared to be HLA-restricted, and the HLA associations seemed to be driven largely by CMV exposure. Immune exposure information for the cohort was limited to CMV serostatus. In a later genetic analysis, a missense DCLRE1C variant was associated with V-gene and J-gene trimming of TCR beta chains, and the association was replicated in an independent cohort. Most TCR sequences were observed very rarely across donors, whereas some public TCRs were present in many individuals. Presence/absence analyses assumed roughly uniform sequencing depth across donors, an assumption that may not hold. According to the authors, the approach could potentially be generalized to other disease states and immunological phenotypes. In a later analysis, the rate of TCR association differed among HLA loci, with DRB1 alleles having the most associated TCRs and HLA-C alleles having the fewest. Cytomegalovirus status was reported to be diagnosed by the classifier with high specificity and sensitivity in both the original and validation cohorts. A further reported finding was that TCR beta sequences accurately predicted the HLA-A and HLA-B alleles for most subjects in the first cohort. Compared with equally common non-associated chains, HLA-associated TCR beta chains in a later analysis were more clonally expanded and had lower generation probabilities.

From the cysteine up to the phenylalanine, the CDR3 has a length of 16 residues. Kept here is only the CDR3 DNA, which spans 48 bases and is read in frame from base 1. V is reduced by 0 bases and J by 0 bases, leaving a spacing of 9 bases between them. In the germline V gene, CDR1 corresponds to SGDLS and CDR2 to YYNGEE. The chain is encoded by TRBV9 joined to TRBJ2-2, with TRBD2 as a weak D call on 6 bases. The receptor was isolated from a woman in her 50s in good health and CMV-seropositive. The sequenced sample was PBMCs. The DNA sequence reads TGTGCCAGCAGCGTAGCCCCGGGAGCGAACACCGGGGAGCTGTTTTTT. Translated, this is CASSVAPGANTGELFF. Full variable domain (CDR3 extended with the reference TRBV9 and TRBJ2-2 proteins): DSGVTQTPKHLITATGQRVTLRCSPRSGDLSVYWYQQSLDQGLQFLIQYYNGEERAKGNILERFSAQQFPDLHSELNLSSLELGDSALYFCASSVAPGANTGELFFGEGSRLTVL.